This is a list of T cell receptor beta chains from one sample in a study of shared clonotypes between healthy human individuals. Profiling relied on immunoSEQ multiplex PCR, and the TCRdb table lists in-frame clones only, not all of them. The sample contains approximately 600,000 clones, roughly 95% of which appear only once. The specimen was naive CD8+ T cells sorted from blood. The receptors were sampled from a young woman in good health. CDR3s include the opening cysteine and the closing phenylalanine or tryptophan. A D gene is named only where the DNA matches it firmly. A clone size is listed for some rows: how often the clone was seen (once, few, many), or a class if it is expanded.

>TRBJ2-1|-|12|TRBV9|-
TGTGCCAGTTCGTGGGATAACAATGAGCAGTTCTTC
CASSWDNNEQFF
>TRBJ2-7|-|14|TRBV27|-
TGTGCCAGCAGTTTGGCGGAGAGCTCCTACGAGCAGTACTTC
CASSLAESSYEQYF
>TRBJ2-7|-|12|TRBV2|-
TGTGCCAGCAAGGGCTCTTCCTACGAGCAGTACTTC
CASKGSSYEQYF
>TRBJ2-7|-|17|TRBV7-8|-
TGTGCCAGCAGCTTATTCGCGACTGCGGGGTTGGAGTACGAGCAGTACTTC
CASSLFATAGLEYEQYF
>TRBJ2-7|TRBD2|17|TRBV7-9|-
TGTGCCAGCAGCGTCGGGACTAGCGGGAGAGGCTCCTACGAGCAGTACTTC
CASSVGTSGRGSYEQYF
>TRBJ1-1|-|19|TRBV19|once
TGTGCCAGTAGTATTCTACCCCATACAGGGAGAACCCTGAACACTGAAGCTTTCTTT
CASSILPHTGRTLNTEAFF
>TRBJ2-7|-|15|TRBV7-9|-
TGTGCCAGCAGCACGGACCAGGAATTTCCCTACGAGCAGTACTTC
CASSTDQEFPYEQYF
>TRBJ2-7|TRBD1|15|TRBV7-6|-
TGTGCCAGCAGCTTAGGGACAGGGGTCCTCTACGAGCAGTACTTC
CASSLGTGVLYEQYF
>TRBJ2-3|-|14|TRBV11-3|-
TGTGCCAGCAGCTTAGGTCAGTCCACAGATACGCAGTATTTT
CASSLGQSTDTQYF
>TRBJ2-6|-|12|TRBV9|-
TGTGCCAGCAGCGTCGACAGAAACGTCCTGACTTTC
CASSVDRNVLTF
>TRBJ1-3|-|17|TRBV21-1|-
TGTGCCAGCAGCAAACCCTACCCGACAGGGGATGGAAACACCATATATTTT
CASSKPYPTGDGNTIYF
>TRBJ2-3|TRBD2|15|TRBV28|once
TGTGCCAGCAGCAGAGCGGGAGGTCCCACAGATACGCAGTATTTT
CASSRAGGPTDTQYF
>TRBJ1-5|-|14|TRBV4-1|-
TGCGCCAGCAGCCAAGCGGGGAGCAATCAGCCCCAGCATTTT
CASSQAGSNQPQHF
>TRBJ2-3|TRBD2|15|TRBV27|-
TGTGCCAGCAGTTCCCTCGGACTAGCGACAGATACGCAGTATTTT
CASSSLGLATDTQYF
>TRBJ1-1|-|15|TRBV7-2|-
TGTGCCAGCAGCTTAGAGGATTGGGCAAGCACTGAAGCTTTCTTT
CASSLEDWASTEAFF
>TRBJ2-1|-|12|TRBV7-9|-
TGTGCCAGCAGCTTATCTGACAATGAGCAGTTCTTC
CASSLSDNEQFF
>TRBJ2-3|TRBD2|16|TRBV11-2|-
TGTGCCAGCAGCTTAGTAGCGGGATTGAGCACAGATACGCAGTATTTT
CASSLVAGLSTDTQYF
>TRBJ2-7|-|15|TRBV15|-
TGTGCCACCAGCAGAGATCAGGGGAAGGTCTACGAGCAGTACTTC
CATSRDQGKVYEQYF
>TRBJ2-2|-|14|TRBV7-6|-
TGTGCCAGCAGCTGGGACGGAGGAGCCGGGGAGCTGTTTTTT
CASSWDGGAGELFF
>TRBJ1-3|-|13|TRBV2|-
TGTGCCAGCAGTGATTGGGGCGGAAACACCATATATTTT
CASSDWGGNTIYF
>TRBJ2-5|TRBD1|15|TRBV28|-
TGTGCCAGCAGTCCGGGACAGGGATATGGAGAGACCCAGTACTTC
CASSPGQGYGETQYF
>TRBJ1-2|-|13|TRBV7-9|-
TGTGCCAGCGGTACGGGGGCAATCTGGGGCTACACCTTC
CASGTGAIWGYTF
>TRBJ2-3|-|17|TRBV27|-
TGTGCCAGCAGCAAACTCCGGGACCCCGAAGGGACAGATACGCAGTATTTT
CASSKLRDPEGTDTQYF
>TRBJ1-1|-|15|TRBV11-2|-
TGTGCCAGCAGCACACACGGTAGGCGGGACACTGAAGCTTTCTTT
CASSTHGRRDTEAFF
>TRBJ1-4|-|16|TRBV4-1|-
TGCGCCAGCAGCCAACGGCTTCGGGAGGCTAATGAAAAACTGTTTTTT
CASSQRLREANEKLFF
>TRBJ2-7|TRBD1|14|TRBV7-9|-
TGTGCCAGCACCCACCCCGGGACAGGGGATGAGCAGTACTTC
CASTHPGTGDEQYF
>TRBJ2-7|TRBD1|14|TRBV5-6|-
TGTGCCAGCAGCATTGGACAGGGGGCCTACGAGCAGTACTTC
CASSIGQGAYEQYF
>TRBJ2-7|TRBD1|15|TRBV13|once
TGTGCCAGCAGCTTATCAGGGGGCCTCTCCTACGAGCAGTACTTC
CASSLSGGLSYEQYF
>TRBJ2-5|-|15|TRBV10-2|-
TGCGCCAGCAGTGTCGGGGGAGCCCACCAAGAGACCCAGTACTTC
CASSVGGAHQETQYF
>TRBJ2-1|TRBD2|17|TRBV23-1|-
TGCGCCAGCAGTCCCAAAACCACTAGCGGGAGGACCCATGAGCAGTTCTTC
CASSPKTTSGRTHEQFF
>TRBJ2-3|TRBD2|15|TRBV9|-
TGTGCCAGCAGCGCAATGACTAGCGGGACGGATACGCAGTATTTT
CASSAMTSGTDTQYF
>TRBJ2-7|-|14|TRBV28|-
TGTGCCAGCAGTTTAATGGGCGAAACCTACGAGCAGTACTTC
CASSLMGETYEQYF
>TRBJ2-7|-|12|TRBV28|-
TGTGCCAGCAGTTCACGGGAGTACGAGCAGTACTTC
CASSSREYEQYF
>TRBJ2-3|TRBD1|11|TRBV5-4|-
TGTGCCAGCAGGACAGGGGATACGCAGTATTTT
CASRTGDTQYF
>TRBJ1-1|TRBD1|12|TRBV10-1|-
TGCGCCAGCAGTACAGGGGGCACTGAAGCTTTCTTT
CASSTGGTEAFF
>TRBJ2-7|-|15|TRBV28|-
TGTGCCAGCAGCCATAATTTTGGACAGAGCTACGAGCAGTACTTC
CASSHNFGQSYEQYF
>TRBJ1-2|-|14|TRBV27|-
TGTGCCAGCAGTTTAAAGGACAGTCCCGATGGCTACACCTTC
CASSLKDSPDGYTF
>TRBJ1-6|-|14|TRBV6-5|-
TGTGCCAGCAGTCGCGGGGATTTCGACTCACCCCTCCACTTT
CASSRGDFDSPLHF
>TRBJ2-7|-|12|TRBV5-4|-
TGTGCCAGCAGCTTGAACGCGTACGAGCAGTACTTC
CASSLNAYEQYF
>TRBJ2-2|-|15|TRBV5-1|-
TGCGCCAGCAGCTTGGGGACTTTAAACACCGGGGAGCTGTTTTTT
CASSLGTLNTGELFF
>TRBJ2-7|-|14|TRBV19|-
TGTGCCAGTAGTCCCTACAGGTCGGGCTACGAGCAGTACTTC
CASSPYRSGYEQYF
>TRBJ2-1|-|8|TRBV20-1|-
TGCAGTGCTAGTTATCTGGTCTTC
CSASYLVF
>TRBJ2-1|-|14|TRBV28|-
TGTGCCAGCAGTTTCTCAGGGGCCTACAATGAGCAGTTCTTC
CASSFSGAYNEQFF
>TRBJ2-7|-|13|TRBV6-5|-
TGTGCCAGCAGTACAGGGTATAAAGGCGAGCAGTACTTC
CASSTGYKGEQYF
>TRBJ2-1|TRBD1|15|TRBV5-6|-
TGTGCCAGCAGCTCCACAGGGGGCTCGTACAATGAGCAGTTCTTC
CASSSTGGSYNEQFF
>TRBJ1-1|TRBD1|13|TRBV6-6|-
TGTGCCAGCAGTTTTGGGACAGGGTCTGAAGCTTTCTTT
CASSFGTGSEAFF
>TRBJ1-5|-|16|TRBV18|-
TGTGCCAGCTCACCCCGAGACGCAGTTCGCTATCAGCCCCAGCATTTT
CASSPRDAVRYQPQHF
>TRBJ2-7|-|16|TRBV4-1|once
TGCGCCAGCAGCCAAGATTTTCGGACTGCTTCATACGAGCAGTACTTC
CASSQDFRTASYEQYF
>TRBJ2-7|-|14|TRBV7-6|-
TGTGCCAGCAGCTTAGAAGGGACTTTAACAGAGCAGTACTTC
CASSLEGTLTEQYF
>TRBJ2-1|-|14|TRBV10-1|-
TGCGCCAGCAGTGTCCCAGGCCACAACAATGAGCAGTTCTTC
CASSVPGHNNEQFF
>TRBJ2-7|-|12|TRBV14|-
TGTGCCAGCAGCCCCGACTCCCTCGAGCAGTACTTC
CASSPDSLEQYF
>TRBJ2-7|TRBD2|14|TRBV10-3|-
TGTGCCATCAGTGATGCGGGGGTGGTCTACGAGCAGTACTTC
CAISDAGVVYEQYF
>TRBJ2-2|TRBD2|15|TRBV27|-
TGTGCCAGCAGTAAAGGGACTAGCGGTGCCCGTTTGCTGTTTTTT
CASSKGTSGARLLFF
>TRBJ2-1|-|14|TRBV27|-
TGTGCCAGCAGTTCAGGCGGAATATACAATGAGCAGTTCTTC
CASSSGGIYNEQFF
>TRBJ2-1|TRBD2|16|TRBV19|-
TGTGCCAGTAGTCCCCGAGCGGGAGGGGTTTACAATGAGCAGTTCTTC
CASSPRAGGVYNEQFF